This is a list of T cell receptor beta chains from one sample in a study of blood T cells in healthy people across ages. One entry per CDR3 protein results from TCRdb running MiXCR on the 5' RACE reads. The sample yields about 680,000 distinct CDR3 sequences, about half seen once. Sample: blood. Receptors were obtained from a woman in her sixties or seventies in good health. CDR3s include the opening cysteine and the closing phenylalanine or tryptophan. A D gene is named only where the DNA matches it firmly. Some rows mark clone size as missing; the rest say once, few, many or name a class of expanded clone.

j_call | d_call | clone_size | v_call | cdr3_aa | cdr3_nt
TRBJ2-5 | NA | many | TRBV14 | CASSPLGLAGGETQYF | TGTGCCAGCAGCCCCCTCGGGTTGGCCGGGGGAGAGACCCAGTACTTC
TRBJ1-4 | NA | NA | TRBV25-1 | CAGSNPQSTLFF | TGTGCCGGCAGTAACCCCCAATCTACCCTGTTTTTT
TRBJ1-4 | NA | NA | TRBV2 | CACSEIEDNEKLFF | TGCGCCTGCAGTGAAATAGAAGATAATGAAAAACTGTTTTTT
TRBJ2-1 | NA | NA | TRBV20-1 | CSANRTPRSSYNEQFF | TGCAGTGCTAACAGGACACCAAGGAGCTCCTACAATGAGCAGTTCTTC
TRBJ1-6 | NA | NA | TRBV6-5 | CASTIGSSYNSPLHF | TGTGCCAGCACCATCGGCAGCTCCTATAATTCACCCCTCCACTTT
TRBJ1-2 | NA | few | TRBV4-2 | CASSQDSGTRGYTF | TGTGCCAGCAGCCAAGATTCGGGGACTCGAGGCTACACCTTC
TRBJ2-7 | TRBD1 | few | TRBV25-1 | CASSEDRVRYEQYF | TGTGCCAGCAGTGAAGACAGGGTGCGCTACGAGCAGTACTTC
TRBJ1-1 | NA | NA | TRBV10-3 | CAISQGGAVTEAFF | TGTGCCATCAGTCAGGGCGGGGCGGTCACTGAAGCTTTCTTT
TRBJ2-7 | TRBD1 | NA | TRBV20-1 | CSANDREGFSYEQYF | TGCAGTGCAAACGACAGGGAAGGGTTCTCCTACGAGCAGTACTTC
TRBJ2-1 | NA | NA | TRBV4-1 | CASTDGGNEQFF | TGCGCCAGCACCGACGGGGGCAATGAGCAGTTCTTC
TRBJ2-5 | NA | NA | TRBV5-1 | CASSFTRPTAETQYF | TGCGCCAGCAGCTTCACTCGCCCGACAGCAGAGACCCAGTACTTC
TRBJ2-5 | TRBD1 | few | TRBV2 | CAILPQGARETQYF | TGTGCCATACTTCCCCAGGGGGCACGGGAGACCCAGTACTTC
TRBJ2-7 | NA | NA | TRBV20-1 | CSAHTESYEQYF | TGCAGTGCTCATACAGAGTCCTACGAGCAGTACTTC
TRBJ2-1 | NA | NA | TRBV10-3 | CAISRGTNSYNEQFF | TGTGCCATCAGCAGGGGGACTAATAGCTACAATGAGCAGTTCTTC
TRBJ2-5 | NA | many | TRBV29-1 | CSVDRKETQYF | TGCAGCGTTGACAGGAAAGAGACCCAGTACTTC
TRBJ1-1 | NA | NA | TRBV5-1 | CASRAETEAFF | TGCGCCAGCAGGGCGGAAACTGAAGCTTTCTTT
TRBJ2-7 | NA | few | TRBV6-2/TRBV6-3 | CASRRGGTYEQYF | TGTGCCAGCAGGAGGGGGGGTACCTACGAGCAGTACTTC
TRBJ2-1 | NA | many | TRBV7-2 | CASSRLKGPGSEQFF | TGTGCCAGCAGCCGACTTAAGGGCCCGGGAAGTGAGCAGTTCTTC
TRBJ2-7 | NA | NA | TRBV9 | CASSVGPPGLPYNEQYF | TGTGCCAGCAGCGTAGGTCCCCCCGGACTACCCTACAATGAGCAGTACTTC
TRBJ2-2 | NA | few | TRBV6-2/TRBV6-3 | CASSYRRGSTVGELFF | TGTGCCAGCAGTTACCGGCGCGGATCAACGGTCGGGGAGCTGTTTTTT
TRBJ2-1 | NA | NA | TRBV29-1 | CSVVFRGGSSYNEQFF | TGCAGCGTTGTTTTTCGCGGAGGGAGCTCCTACAATGAGCAGTTCTTC
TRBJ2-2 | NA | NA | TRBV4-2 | CASSPLQGRDTGELFF | TGTGCCAGCAGCCCATTACAGGGCAGGGACACCGGGGAGCTGTTTTTT
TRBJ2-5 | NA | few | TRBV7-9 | CASSRALVEETQYF | TGTGCCAGCAGCCGCGCACTGGTAGAAGAGACCCAGTACTTC
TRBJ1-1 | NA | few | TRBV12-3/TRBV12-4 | CASSSLGYALNTEAFF | TGTGCCAGCAGCTCCCTAGGATACGCTTTGAACACTGAAGCTTTCTTT